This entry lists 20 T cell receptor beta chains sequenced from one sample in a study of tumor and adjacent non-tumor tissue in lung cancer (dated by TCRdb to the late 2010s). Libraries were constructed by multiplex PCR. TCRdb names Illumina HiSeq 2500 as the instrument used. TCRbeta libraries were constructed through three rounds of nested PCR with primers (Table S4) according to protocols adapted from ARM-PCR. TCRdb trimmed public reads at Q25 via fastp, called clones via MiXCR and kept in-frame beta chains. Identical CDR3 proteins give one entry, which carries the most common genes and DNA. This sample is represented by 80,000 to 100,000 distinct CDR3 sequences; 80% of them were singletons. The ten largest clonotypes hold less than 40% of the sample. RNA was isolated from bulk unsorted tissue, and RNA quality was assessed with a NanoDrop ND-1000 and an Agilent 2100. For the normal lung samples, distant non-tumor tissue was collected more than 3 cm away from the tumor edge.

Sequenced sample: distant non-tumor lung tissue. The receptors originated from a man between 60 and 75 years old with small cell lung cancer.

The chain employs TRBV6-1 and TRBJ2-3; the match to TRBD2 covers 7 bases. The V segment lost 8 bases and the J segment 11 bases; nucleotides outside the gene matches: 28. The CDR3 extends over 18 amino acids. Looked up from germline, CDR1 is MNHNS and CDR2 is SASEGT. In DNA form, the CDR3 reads TGTGCCAGCTGCTCCCTAGGGGCGGGACTATTGGGTTCGGAGCAGCAGTATTTT. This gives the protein CASCSLGAGLLGSEQQYF.

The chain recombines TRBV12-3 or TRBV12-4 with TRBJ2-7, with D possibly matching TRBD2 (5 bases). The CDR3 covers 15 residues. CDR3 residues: CTSRGPWTESYEQYV. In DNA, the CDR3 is TGTACCAGCAGAGGACCGTGGACTGAATCCTACGAGCAGTACGTC.

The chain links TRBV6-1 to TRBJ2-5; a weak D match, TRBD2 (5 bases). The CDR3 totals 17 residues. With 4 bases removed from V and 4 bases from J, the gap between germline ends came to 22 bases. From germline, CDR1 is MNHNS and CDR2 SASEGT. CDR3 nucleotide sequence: TGTGCCAGCAGTGGAATTAGGCAAGCTGGAGAGGGAGAGACCCAGTACTTC. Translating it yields CASSGIRQAGEGETQYF.

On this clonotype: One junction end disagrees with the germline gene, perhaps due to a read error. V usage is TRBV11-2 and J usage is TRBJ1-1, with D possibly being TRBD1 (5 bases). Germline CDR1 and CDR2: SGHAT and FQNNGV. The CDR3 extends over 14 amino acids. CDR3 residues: CASSLGGARTEASF. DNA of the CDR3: TGTGCCAGCAGCTTAGGAGGGGCTCGAACTGAAGCTTCCTTT.

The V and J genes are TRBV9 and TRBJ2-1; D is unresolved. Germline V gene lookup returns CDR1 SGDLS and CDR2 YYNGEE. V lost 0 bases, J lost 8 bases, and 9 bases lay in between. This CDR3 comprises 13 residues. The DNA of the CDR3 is TGTGCCAGCAGCGTAGCCCCGAGTTATGAGCAGTTCTTC. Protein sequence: CASSVAPSYEQFF.

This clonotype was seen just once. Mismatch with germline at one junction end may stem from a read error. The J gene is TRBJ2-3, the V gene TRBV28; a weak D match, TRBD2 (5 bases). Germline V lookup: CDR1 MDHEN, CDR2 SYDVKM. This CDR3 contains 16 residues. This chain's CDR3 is CASCRGRDLRTETQYF. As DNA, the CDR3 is TGTGCCAGCTGCCGAGGACGGGATTTACGCACAGAAACGCAGTATTTT.

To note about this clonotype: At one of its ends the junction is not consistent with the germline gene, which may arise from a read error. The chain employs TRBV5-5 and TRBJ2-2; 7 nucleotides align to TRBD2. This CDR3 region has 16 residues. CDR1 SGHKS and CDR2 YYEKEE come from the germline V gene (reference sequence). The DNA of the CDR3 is TGTGCCAGGACCAATCGGGGGGACGGTGACACCGGGGAGCCGTTTTTT. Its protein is CARTNRGDGDTGEPFF.

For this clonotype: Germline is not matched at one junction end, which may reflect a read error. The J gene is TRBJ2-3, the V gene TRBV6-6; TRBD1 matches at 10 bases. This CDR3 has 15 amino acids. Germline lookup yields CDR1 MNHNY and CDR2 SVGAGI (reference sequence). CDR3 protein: CASSYWDRGIDTQCF. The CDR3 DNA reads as TGTGCCAGCAGTTACTGGGACAGGGGAATAGATACACAGTGTTTT.

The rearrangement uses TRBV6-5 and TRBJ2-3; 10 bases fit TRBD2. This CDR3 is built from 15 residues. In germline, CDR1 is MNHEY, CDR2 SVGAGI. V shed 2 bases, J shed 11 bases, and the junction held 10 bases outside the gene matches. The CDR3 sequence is CASSYVSSGSCMQYF. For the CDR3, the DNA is TGTGCCAGCAGTTACGTGTCTAGCGGGAGTTGTATGCAGTATTTT.

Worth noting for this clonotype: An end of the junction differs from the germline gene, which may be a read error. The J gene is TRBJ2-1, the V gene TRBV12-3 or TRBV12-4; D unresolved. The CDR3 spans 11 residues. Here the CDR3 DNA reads TGTGCCAGCAGTTCAACATCAGAGCAGTTTTTC. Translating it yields CASSSTSEQFF.

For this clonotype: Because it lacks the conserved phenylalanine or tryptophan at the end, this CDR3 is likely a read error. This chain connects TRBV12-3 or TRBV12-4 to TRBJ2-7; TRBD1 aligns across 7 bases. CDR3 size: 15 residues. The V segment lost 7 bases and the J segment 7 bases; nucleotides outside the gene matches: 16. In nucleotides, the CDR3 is TGTGCCAGCATGCCCCGGGACAGCGCAGCTCAAGAGCAGTACATC. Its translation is CASMPRDSAAQEQYI.

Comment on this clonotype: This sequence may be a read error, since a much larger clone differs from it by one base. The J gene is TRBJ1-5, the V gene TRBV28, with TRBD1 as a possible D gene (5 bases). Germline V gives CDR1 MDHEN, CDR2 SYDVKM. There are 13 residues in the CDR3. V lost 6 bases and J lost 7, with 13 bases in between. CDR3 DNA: TGTGCCAGCAGGCAACGGGGGAGGCAGCCCCAGCATTTT. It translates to CASRQRGRQPQHF. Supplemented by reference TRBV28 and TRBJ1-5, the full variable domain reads DVKVTQSSRYLVKRTGEKVFLECVQDMDHENMFWYRQDPGLGLRLIYFSYDVKMKEKGDIPEGYSVSREKKERFSLILESASTNQTSMYLCASRQRGRQPQHFGDGTRLSIL.

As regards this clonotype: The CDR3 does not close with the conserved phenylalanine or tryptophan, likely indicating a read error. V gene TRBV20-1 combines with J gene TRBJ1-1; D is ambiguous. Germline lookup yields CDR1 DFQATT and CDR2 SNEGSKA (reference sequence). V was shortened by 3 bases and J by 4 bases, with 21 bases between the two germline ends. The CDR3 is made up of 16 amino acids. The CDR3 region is CSASDMGMQYRTEAFS. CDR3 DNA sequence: TGCAGTGCTAGTGATATGGGCATGCAGTATCGCACTGAAGCTTTCTCT.

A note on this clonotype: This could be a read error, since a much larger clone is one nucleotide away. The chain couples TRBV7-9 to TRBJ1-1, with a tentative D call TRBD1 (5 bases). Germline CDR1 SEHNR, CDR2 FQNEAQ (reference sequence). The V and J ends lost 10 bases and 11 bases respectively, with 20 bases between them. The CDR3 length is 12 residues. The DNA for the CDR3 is TGTGCCAACACCCAACTGGGGGGAAGGGCTTTCTTT. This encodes CANTQLGGRAFF.

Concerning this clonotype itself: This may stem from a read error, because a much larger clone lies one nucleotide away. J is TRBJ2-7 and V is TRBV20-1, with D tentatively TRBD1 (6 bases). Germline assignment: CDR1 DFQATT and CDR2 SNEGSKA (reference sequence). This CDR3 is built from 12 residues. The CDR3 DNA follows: TGCGGTGCTATCACGACAGGCTACGAGCAGTACTTC. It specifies CGAITTGYEQYF.

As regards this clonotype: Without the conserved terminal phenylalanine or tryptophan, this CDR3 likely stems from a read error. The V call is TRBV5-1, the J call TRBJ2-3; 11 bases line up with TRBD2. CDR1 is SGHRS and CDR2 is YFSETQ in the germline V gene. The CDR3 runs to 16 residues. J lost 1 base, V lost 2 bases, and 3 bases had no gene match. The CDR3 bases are TGCGCCAGCAGCTTCGGACTAGCGGGCTGCACAGATACGCAGTATTTA. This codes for CASSFGLAGCTDTQYL.

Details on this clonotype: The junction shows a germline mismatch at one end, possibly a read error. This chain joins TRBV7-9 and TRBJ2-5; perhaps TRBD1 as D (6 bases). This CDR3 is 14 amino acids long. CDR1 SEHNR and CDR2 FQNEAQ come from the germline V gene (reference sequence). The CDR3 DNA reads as TGTGCCAGGAGACCCGCACAGGGACAAGAGACGCAGTACTTC. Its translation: CARRPAQGQETQYF. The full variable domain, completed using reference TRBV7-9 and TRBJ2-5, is DTGVSQNPRHKITKRGQNVTFRCDPISEHNRLYWYRQTLGQGPEFLTYFQNEAQLEKSRLLSDRFSAERPKGSFSTLEIQRTEQGDSAMYLCARRPAQGQETQYFGPGTRLLVL.

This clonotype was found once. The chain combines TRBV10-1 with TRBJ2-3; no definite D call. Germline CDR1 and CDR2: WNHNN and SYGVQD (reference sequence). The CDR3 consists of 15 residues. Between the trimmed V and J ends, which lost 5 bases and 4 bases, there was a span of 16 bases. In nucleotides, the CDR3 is TGCGCCAGCAGTCAGGCGGAACTCCCGCCAGATACGCAGTATTTT. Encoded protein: CASSQAELPPDTQYF.

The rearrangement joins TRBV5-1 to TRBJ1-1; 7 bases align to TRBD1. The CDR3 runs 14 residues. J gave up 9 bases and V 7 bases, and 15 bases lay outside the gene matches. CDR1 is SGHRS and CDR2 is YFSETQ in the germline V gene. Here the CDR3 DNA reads TGCGCCAGCGGCAAACAACAGGGGTCTTCTAAAGCTTTCTTT. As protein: CASGKQQGSSKAFF.

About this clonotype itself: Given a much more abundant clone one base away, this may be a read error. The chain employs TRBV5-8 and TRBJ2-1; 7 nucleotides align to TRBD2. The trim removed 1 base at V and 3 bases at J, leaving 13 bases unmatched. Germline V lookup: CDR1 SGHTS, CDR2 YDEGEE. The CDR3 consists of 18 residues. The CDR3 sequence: CASSLFGLASGLYNEQFF. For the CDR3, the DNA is TGTGCCAGCAGCTTGTTCGGGCTGGCTAGCGGTCTCTACAATGAGCAGTTCTTC.